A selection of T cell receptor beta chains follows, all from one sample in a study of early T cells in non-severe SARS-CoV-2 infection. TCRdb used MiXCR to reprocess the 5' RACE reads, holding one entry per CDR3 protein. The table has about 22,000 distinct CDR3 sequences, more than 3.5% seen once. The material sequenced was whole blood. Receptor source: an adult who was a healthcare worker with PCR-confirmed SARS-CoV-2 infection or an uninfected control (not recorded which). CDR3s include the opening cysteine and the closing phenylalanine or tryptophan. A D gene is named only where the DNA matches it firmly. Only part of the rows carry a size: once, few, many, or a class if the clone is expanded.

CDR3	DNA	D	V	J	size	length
CASSPGTAGTDTQYF	TGTGCCAGCAGTCCCGGGACGGCCGGCACAGATACGCAGTATTTT	NA	TRBV27	TRBJ2-3	medium-sized	15
CASSPTGAVRETQYF	TGTGCCAGCAGCCCTACAGGGGCCGTACGGGAGACCCAGTACTTC	TRBD1	TRBV12-3/TRBV12-4	TRBJ2-5	NA	15
CASSQMGGGGYTQYF	TGTGCCAGCAGCCAGATGGGAGGTGGGGGGTATACGCAGTATTTT	NA	TRBV3-1	TRBJ2-3	few	15
CASSYYSQGDEQFF	TGTGCCAGCAGTTACTATTCACAGGGGGATGAGCAGTTCTTC	TRBD1	TRBV6-2/TRBV6-3	TRBJ2-1	medium-sized	14
CASSRDIGLGGVDSPLHF	TGCGCCAGCAGCCGAGACATAGGGCTAGGGGGCGTCGATTCACCCCTCCACTTT	TRBD1	TRBV4-3	TRBJ1-6	many	18
CASSKEGEDNTEAFF	TGTGCCAGCAGCAAAGAAGGTGAAGACAACACTGAAGCTTTCTTT	NA	TRBV21-1	TRBJ1-1	few	15
CASSLGQGLLEQYF	TGTGCCAGCAGTCTGGGGCAGGGGCTCCTCGAGCAGTACTTC	NA	TRBV12-3/TRBV12-4	TRBJ2-7	few	14
CASMSAGYDYGYTF	TGTGCCAGCATGTCGGCAGGCTATGACTATGGCTACACCTTC	NA	TRBV6-2/TRBV6-3	TRBJ1-2	NA	14
CASSLEGRGYEQYF	TGTGCCAGCAGTTTAGAAGGCAGGGGCTACGAGCAGTACTTC	NA	TRBV28	TRBJ2-7	few	14
CASSGEAAYEQYF	TGTGCCAGCAGCGGGGAGGCAGCCTACGAGCAGTACTTC	NA	TRBV13	TRBJ2-7	few	13
CASNTRRNTIYF	TGCGCCAGCAACACAAGACGGAACACCATATATTTT	NA	TRBV4-1	TRBJ1-3	many	12
CASSEQGVPYEQYF	TGTGCCAGCTCCGAACAGGGAGTCCCCTACGAGCAGTACTTC	NA	TRBV18	TRBJ2-7	many	14
CASIPGTGPIEQYF	TGTGCCAGCATACCCGGGACAGGGCCCATCGAGCAGTACTTC	TRBD1	TRBV14	TRBJ2-7	NA	14
CASSPPGQGYGYTF	TGTGCCAGCAGTCCTCCGGGACAGGGTTATGGCTACACCTTC	TRBD1	TRBV6-5	TRBJ1-2	NA	14
CASRPPGGNSYNSPLHF	TGTGCAAGTCGCCCCCCAGGGGGTAATTCCTATAATTCACCCCTCCACTTT	NA	TRBV12-2	TRBJ1-6	many	17
CASSQAPSQGDTQYF	TGCGCCAGCAGCCAAGCCCCCAGCCAGGGGGATACGCAGTATTTT	NA	TRBV4-1	TRBJ2-3	many	15
CASSIGVVSYNEQFF	TGTGCCAGTAGTATTGGTGTGGTCTCCTACAATGAGCAGTTCTTC	NA	TRBV19	TRBJ2-1	few	15
CASSLGDRDLGEQYF	TGTGCCAGCAGCTTAGGGGACAGGGATCTGGGCGAGCAGTACTTC	TRBD1	TRBV13	TRBJ2-7	many	15
CASSPTEGSSSPLHF	TGTGCCAGCAGTCCAACAGAAGGGTCGAGTTCACCCCTCCACTTT	NA	TRBV27	TRBJ1-6	NA	15
CASSIAGGGIQYF	TGTGCCAGTAGTATAGCGGGGGGAGGCATTCAGTACTTC	TRBD2	TRBV19	TRBJ2-4	many	13
CASSLGEGARELFF	TGTGCCAGCAGCTTAGGGGAAGGGGCTCGGGAGCTGTTTTTT	NA	TRBV7-6	TRBJ2-2	few	14
CASSLKAGDGYTF	TGTGCCAGCAGTTTAAAGGCCGGCGATGGCTACACCTTC	NA	TRBV6-5	TRBJ1-2	once	13
CASSLDTGGEQYF	TGCGCCAGCAGCTTGGATACTGGGGGCGAGCAGTACTTC	NA	TRBV5-1	TRBJ2-7	many	13
CSVSDRGNTEAFF	TGCAGCGTATCCGACAGGGGGAACACTGAAGCTTTCTTT	TRBD1	TRBV29-1	TRBJ1-1	many	13
CASSFRRQGSTDTQYF	TGTGCCAGCAGTTTCCGACGACAGGGAAGCACAGATACGCAGTATTTT	TRBD1	TRBV13	TRBJ2-3	medium-sized	16
CASSPNGGSYTDTQYF	TGTGCCAGCTCACCGAATGGCGGGTCATACACAGATACGCAGTATTTT	NA	TRBV18	TRBJ2-3	many	16
CASSLVLAGGETQYF	TGTGCCAGCAGCTTAGTGCTAGCGGGGGGGGAGACCCAGTACTTC	TRBD2	TRBV7-2	TRBJ2-5	many	15
CASSPGQGEGVRNEQFF	TGTGCCAGCAGTCCAGGACAGGGGGAGGGTGTGAGGAATGAGCAGTTCTTC	TRBD1	TRBV28	TRBJ2-1	medium-sized	17
CSVGLAGEQFF	TGCAGCGTTGGACTGGCGGGTGAGCAGTTCTTC	NA	TRBV29-1	TRBJ2-1	many	11
CASSLGRNTEAFF	TGTGCCAGCAGCTTGGGACGGAACACTGAAGCTTTCTTT	NA	TRBV5-4	TRBJ1-1	NA	13
CSARGPKGETQYF	TGCAGCGCTAGGGGCCCCAAAGGGGAGACCCAGTACTTC	NA	TRBV20-1	TRBJ2-5	NA	13
CASFSQMKWETQYF	TGTGCCAGCTTTAGCCAGATGAAATGGGAGACCCAGTACTTC	NA	TRBV6-5	TRBJ2-5	many	14
CASSPRSIPVETQYF	TGTGCCAGCAGCCCCAGGTCTATTCCGGTGGAGACCCAGTACTTC	NA	TRBV13	TRBJ2-5	many	15
CASSSGGARETQYF	TGCGCCAGCTCCAGCGGGGGGGCGAGGGAGACCCAGTACTTC	TRBD2	TRBV5-1	TRBJ2-5	many	14
CASSTWTGPSYEQYF	TGTGCCAGCAGTACCTGGACAGGCCCATCCTACGAGCAGTACTTC	TRBD1	TRBV6-2/TRBV6-3	TRBJ2-7	NA	15
CASSLAPAGAGNTIYF	TGTGCCAGCAGCTTAGCCCCGGCCGGAGCCGGAAACACCATATATTTT	NA	TRBV7-8	TRBJ1-3	medium-sized	16
CASSLAVDTQYF	TGCGCCAGCAGCTTGGCCGTTGATACGCAGTATTTT	NA	TRBV5-1	TRBJ2-3	few	12